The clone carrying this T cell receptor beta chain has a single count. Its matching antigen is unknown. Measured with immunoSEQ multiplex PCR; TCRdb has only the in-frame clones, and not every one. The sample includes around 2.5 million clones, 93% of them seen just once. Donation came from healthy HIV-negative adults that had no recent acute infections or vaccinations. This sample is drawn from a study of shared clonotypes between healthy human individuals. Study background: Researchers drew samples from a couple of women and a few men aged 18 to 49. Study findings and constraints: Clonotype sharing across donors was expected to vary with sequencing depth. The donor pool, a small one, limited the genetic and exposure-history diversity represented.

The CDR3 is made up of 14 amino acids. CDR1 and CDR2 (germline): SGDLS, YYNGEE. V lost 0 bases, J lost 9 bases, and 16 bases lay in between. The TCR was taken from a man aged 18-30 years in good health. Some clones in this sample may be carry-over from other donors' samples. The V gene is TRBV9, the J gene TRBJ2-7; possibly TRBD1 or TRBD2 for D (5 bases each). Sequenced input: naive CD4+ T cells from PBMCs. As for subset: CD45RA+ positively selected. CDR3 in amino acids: CASSVAGGRLAQYF. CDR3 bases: TGTGCCAGCAGCGTAGCTGGGGGACGGCTGGCGCAGTACTTC.